This is a list of T cell receptor beta chains from one sample in a study of identical twins. TCRdb re-derived calls from the 5' RACE reads in MiXCR, one entry per CDR3 protein. Of 400,000 or so distinct CDR3 sequences listed, approximately 8.7% are singletons. Sequencing was carried out using naive T cells sorted from blood. The receptors derive from a woman in her fifties or sixties in good health. CDR3s include the opening cysteine and the closing phenylalanine or tryptophan. A D gene is named only where the DNA matches it firmly. Some rows mark clone size as missing; the rest say once, few, many or name a class of expanded clone.

CASSIRRSADTQYF,TGTGCCAGTAGTATAAGGAGGTCGGCAGATACGCAGTATTTT,TRBV19,TRBJ2-3,NA,once
CASSFPGMNTEAFF,TGTGCCAGCAGCTTCCCAGGGATGAACACTGAAGCTTTCTTT,TRBV11-2,TRBJ1-1,NA,few
CSGFLLDRVQETQYF,TGCAGCGGTTTCCTTCTAGACAGGGTACAAGAGACCCAGTACTTC,TRBV29-1,TRBJ2-5,TRBD1,many
CSAREGLTLNNEQFF,TGCAGCGCCAGAGAGGGACTAACCCTAAACAATGAGCAGTTCTTC,TRBV29-1,TRBJ2-1,TRBD2,NA
CSARLDRSFTDTQYF,TGCAGTGCTAGATTGGACAGATCCTTCACAGATACGCAGTATTTT,TRBV20-1,TRBJ2-3,NA,many
CASSQPPGLASHHEQFF,TGTGCCAGCAGCCAACCACCGGGACTAGCGAGTCACCATGAGCAGTTCTTC,TRBV3-1,TRBJ2-1,TRBD2,NA
CASSPWPLTAANTGELFF,TGTGCCAGCTCACCATGGCCCCTTACGGCAGCGAACACCGGGGAGCTGTTTTTT,TRBV18,TRBJ2-2,NA,many
CSEPGQKNTEAFF,TGCAGCGAACCGGGACAGAAGAACACTGAAGCTTTCTTT,TRBV29-1,TRBJ1-1,TRBD1,NA
CASSFVGVNTEAFF,TGTGCCAGCAGTTTTGTAGGAGTGAACACTGAAGCTTTCTTT,TRBV12-3/TRBV12-4,TRBJ1-1,NA,NA
CSASRTPESNTQYF,TGCAGTGCTAGCCGGACTCCCGAAAGCAATACGCAGTATTTT,TRBV20-1,TRBJ2-3,NA,NA
CASSFASGEQFF,TGTGCCAGCAGCTTCGCTAGCGGTGAGCAGTTCTTC,TRBV3-1,TRBJ2-1,TRBD2,few
CATSSYTGAKPPGEQYF,TGTGCCACCAGCAGTTATACAGGGGCTAAACCCCCCGGCGAGCAGTACTTC,TRBV15,TRBJ2-7,TRBD1,many
CSARDSTGGGYEQYF,TGCAGTGCTAGAGATTCGACAGGGGGCGGCTACGAGCAGTACTTC,TRBV20-1,TRBJ2-7,TRBD1,few
CSVGTLETQYF,TGCAGCGTGGGGACGCTGGAGACCCAGTACTTC,TRBV29-1,TRBJ2-5,NA,few
CATSTSGTASYEQYF,TGTGCCACCAGCACTTCCGGGACTGCCTCCTACGAGCAGTACTTC,TRBV15,TRBJ2-7,NA,few
CASRRGDYEQYF,TGTGCCAGCAGACGCGGGGACTACGAGCAGTACTTC,TRBV3-1,TRBJ2-7,NA,NA
CASSRPVAEQFF,TGTGCCAGCAGTCGCCCCGTGGCTGAGCAGTTCTTC,TRBV12-3/TRBV12-4,TRBJ2-1,NA,NA
CASSQDVGLAGARELFF,TGTGCCAGCAGCCAAGATGTGGGACTAGCGGGAGCCCGGGAGCTGTTTTTT,TRBV3-1,TRBJ2-2,TRBD2,many
CASSPVPGLAESSYNEQFF,TGTGCCAGCAGCCCCGTTCCGGGACTAGCGGAGAGCTCCTACAATGAGCAGTTCTTC,TRBV11-2,TRBJ2-1,TRBD2,few
CASGGRFDTDTQYF,TGTGCCAGCGGCGGGAGGTTCGACACAGATACGCAGTATTTT,TRBV7-6,TRBJ2-3,TRBD2,NA
CASSRTSRQETQYF,TGTGCCAGCAGCCGGACTAGCCGACAAGAGACCCAGTACTTC,TRBV12-3/TRBV12-4,TRBJ2-5,TRBD2,few
CASSLGGLAGDEQFF,TGTGCCAGCAGCCTAGGGGGACTAGCGGGAGATGAGCAGTTCTTC,TRBV7-3,TRBJ2-1,TRBD2,many
CASGSTGVSYNEQFF,TGTGCCAGCGGCTCAACAGGGGTGTCCTACAATGAGCAGTTCTTC,TRBV7-9,TRBJ2-1,TRBD1,once
CAIMNGANVLTF,TGTGCCATCATGAACGGGGCCAACGTCCTGACTTTC,TRBV12-3/TRBV12-4,TRBJ2-6,NA,many
CSAQTSDYYNEQFF,TGCAGTGCTCAAACTAGCGACTACTACAATGAGCAGTTCTTC,TRBV20-1,TRBJ2-1,TRBD2,NA
CASSYGQGGIGEKLFF,TGTGCCAGCAGCTACGGACAGGGGGGCATTGGTGAAAAACTGTTTTTT,TRBV6-5,TRBJ1-4,TRBD1,NA
CAIQQGRITDTQYF,TGTGCCATCCAACAGGGAAGAATCACAGATACGCAGTATTTT,TRBV10-3,TRBJ2-3,NA,NA
CATSVFFQIGTTSFNEQFF,TGTGCCACCAGTGTCTTTTTCCAGATCGGGACAACATCCTTCAATGAGCAGTTCTTC,TRBV24-1,TRBJ2-1,NA,NA
CASGQGDEQYF,TGTGCCAGCGGGCAGGGGGACGAGCAGTACTTC,TRBV6-1,TRBJ2-7,TRBD1,many
CASSLPAGGYEQYF,TGTGCCAGCAGCTTACCAGCGGGAGGGTACGAGCAGTACTTC,TRBV7-9,TRBJ2-7,TRBD2,NA
CASSYSSGNQPQHF,TGTGCCAGCAGTTACTCATCGGGGAACCAGCCCCAGCATTTT,TRBV6-5,TRBJ1-5,NA,many
CASTSLPPTRDTQYF,TGTGCCAGCACCTCTTTGCCCCCCACCCGGGATACGCAGTATTTT,TRBV6-5,TRBJ2-3,NA,NA